A single sample gave rise to the 4 T cell receptor beta chains below, sequenced in a study of regulatory T cells in long-lasting Graves disease. Stated time point: newly diagnosed GD, antithyroid drugs for less than 3 months. PBMCs were the source of the RNA used for TCR sequencing. For TCR beta, libraries came from iRepertoire HTBI primers and Arm-PCR of CDR3 regions. TCRdb redid the calling of the multiplex PCR reads with MiXCR, one entry per CDR3 protein. The sample lists 300,000 to 450,000 distinct CDR3 sequences, 15% to 19% seen once, with 22% in the top ten. The starting material was peripheral blood mononuclear cells (PBMCs), obtained at new diagnosis, from a patient treated with antithyroid drugs. These receptors were collected from a female donor with Graves disease.

This clonotype was counted many times. The V call is TRBV12-3 or TRBV12-4, the J call TRBJ1-1; D is unresolved. This CDR3 region has 12 residues. Trimming removed 6 bases at V and 7 bases at J, with 12 bases between. CDR3 region: CASSPGSDEAFF. As DNA, the CDR3 is TGTGCCAGCAGCCCCGGGAGCGATGAAGCTTTCTTT.

At least ten counts were recorded for this clonotype. The V call is TRBV15, the J call TRBJ1-5; D call uncertain. The germline CDR1 and CDR2 sequences are LNHNV and YYDKDF (reference sequence). V shed 0 bases and J shed 0 bases, with 12 bases lying between them. This CDR3 comprises 17 residues. The CDR3, as DNA: TGTGCCACCAGCAGAGATCTCCCGGGATATAGCAATCAGCCCCAGCATTTT. Protein: CATSRDLPGYSNQPQHF.

The V gene is TRBV6-5, the J gene TRBJ1-5; D is possibly TRBD1 (6 bases). Germline CDR1 and CDR2: MNHEY and SVGAGI. This CDR3 spans 15 amino acids. V shed 2 bases and J shed 2 bases, with 10 bases lying between them. CDR3 in DNA: TGTGCCAGCAGTTACCAAGGGGGGGGCAATCAGCCCCAGCATTTT. The encoded protein is CASSYQGGGNQPQHF.

Many counts were recorded for this clonotype. The chain combines TRBV12-3 or TRBV12-4 with TRBJ2-3, with D tentatively TRBD2 (5 bases). CDR3 length: 15 residues. V lost 4 bases to trimming and J lost 3 bases, with 14 bases between them. CDR3 protein: CASSSPNRGTDTQYF. The CDR3, as DNA: TGTGCCAGCAGTTCCCCTAACAGAGGGACAGATACGCAGTATTTT.